This T cell receptor (beta chain) was recovered during a study of cytomegalovirus exposure and HLA in healthy donors. The study ran its PCR with 60 Vbeta and 13 Jbeta primers. Repertoires were generated with immunoSEQ multiplex PCR, while TCRdb's copy carries only in-frame clones and drops some. The sample has about 120,000 clones, about four fifths seen once. Study observations and caveats: As a later analysis showed, a missense DCLRE1C variant was linked to trimming of TCR beta V- and J-genes.

As for this clone: Its antigen is still unknown.

The sequence came from a woman younger than 35 in good health and CMV-seronegative. The material sequenced was PBMCs.

The CDR3 region is CAVSEGVTEAFF. The CDR3 DNA is TGTGCCGTCAGTGAGGGCGTCACTGAAGCTTTCTTT. The genes are TRBV5-4 and TRBJ1-1; the D is unclear. Trimming removed 10 bases at V and 4 bases at J, with 14 bases between. Germline CDR1 and CDR2: SGHNT and YYREEE (reference sequence). This CDR3 has 12 residues.